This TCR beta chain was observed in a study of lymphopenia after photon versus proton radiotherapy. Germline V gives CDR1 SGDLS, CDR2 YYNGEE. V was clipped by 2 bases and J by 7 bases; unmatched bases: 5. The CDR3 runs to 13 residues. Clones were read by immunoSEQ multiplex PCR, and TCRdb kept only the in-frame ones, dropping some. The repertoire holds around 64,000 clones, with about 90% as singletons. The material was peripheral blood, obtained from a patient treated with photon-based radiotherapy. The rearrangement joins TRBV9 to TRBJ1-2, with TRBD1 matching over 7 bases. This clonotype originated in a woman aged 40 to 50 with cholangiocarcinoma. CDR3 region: CASSVTDRAGYTF. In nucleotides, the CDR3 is TGTGCCAGCAGCGTTACTGACAGGGCTGGCTACACCTTC.